This record concerns one T cell receptor beta chain sequence. No antigen is known for it. The CDR3 runs 14 residues. CDR1 and CDR2 from the germline V gene are SGHRS and YFSETQ. V was clipped by 3 bases and J by 5 bases, with 12 bases between them. These data belong to a study of shared clonotypes between healthy human individuals. The study, taken as a whole, reports: In general, naive subsets displayed greater estimated richness than memory subsets did.

The assay was immunoSEQ multiplex PCR, and TCRdb's table has in-frame clones only and misses some. This table holds 800,000 to 950,000 clones, around 96% found once. Naive-designated CD8 cells lacked CD45RO, were positively enriched for CCR7, and omitted terminally differentiated effector memory CD45RA+ cells. The sequence came from a man aged 25-40 years in good health. The chain employs TRBV5-1 and TRBJ2-1; possible D gene TRBD2, 6 bases. Sequencing input: naive CD8+ T cells sorted from blood. For the CDR3, the DNA is TGCGCCAGCAGCTACGGGACTTCTAACAATGAGCAGTTCTTC. Encoded protein: CASSYGTSNNEQFF.